This T cell receptor beta chain derives from a study of beta chain features in type 1 diabetes. Central memory, naive, regulatory and stem cell-like memory CD4+ cells were sorted by CD45RO/CCR7/CD25/CD127/CD95/CD27. The purity of all sorted populations exceeded 98%. The investigators reverse transcribed all of the isolated RNA, so they sequenced expressed TCRB transcripts. Using immunoSEQ multiplex PCR, the repertoire was profiled, and TCRdb retains in-frame clones only, with some absent. The top ten hold just over 0.015% of the sample, which has approximately 330,000 clones, approximately 9.9% seen once. In this sample, this clone turned up a few times. The CDR3 runs 14 residues.

V gene TRBV21-1 combines with J gene TRBJ2-5; the table calls TRBD1, which could not be checked here. TRBV21-1 is a pseudogene. The receptor was isolated from a woman younger than 45 in good health. Sequenced: naive CD4+ T cells from blood. Written as DNA, the CDR3 is TGTGCCAGCAGCCCGGGACACTGCCAAGAGACCCAGTACTTC. Its translation: CASSPGHCQETQYF.